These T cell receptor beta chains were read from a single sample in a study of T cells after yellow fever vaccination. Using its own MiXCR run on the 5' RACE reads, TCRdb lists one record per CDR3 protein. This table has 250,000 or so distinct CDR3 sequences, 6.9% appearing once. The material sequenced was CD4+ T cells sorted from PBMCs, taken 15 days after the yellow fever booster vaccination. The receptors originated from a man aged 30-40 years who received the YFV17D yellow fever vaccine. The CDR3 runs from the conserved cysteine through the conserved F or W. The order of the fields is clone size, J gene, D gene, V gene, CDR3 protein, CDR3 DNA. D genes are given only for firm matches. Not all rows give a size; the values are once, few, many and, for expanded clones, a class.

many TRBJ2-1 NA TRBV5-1 CASSLWAPNDEQFF TGCGCCAGCAGCTTATGGGCCCCTAACGACGAGCAGTTCTTC
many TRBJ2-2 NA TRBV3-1 CASSPLQGSGELFF TGTGCCAGCAGCCCACTGCAGGGGAGCGGGGAGCTGTTTTTT
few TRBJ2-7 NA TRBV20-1 CSATGRRWDEQYF TGCAGTGCTACGGGACGGCGGTGGGACGAGCAGTACTTC
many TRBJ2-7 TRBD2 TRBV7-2 CASSLSGLAGGPGQYF TGTGCCAGCAGCTTAAGCGGACTAGCGGGAGGGCCGGGGCAGTACTTC
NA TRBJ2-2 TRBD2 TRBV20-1 CSARDLSKSGANTGELFF TGCAGTGCTAGAGATCTCTCTAAGAGCGGGGCGAACACCGGGGAGCTGTTTTTT
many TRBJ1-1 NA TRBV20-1 CSAFGPGNTEAFF TGCAGTGCCTTCGGGCCCGGGAACACTGAAGCTTTCTTT
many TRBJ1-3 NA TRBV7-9 CASSLGLGTQGTIYF TGTGCCAGCAGCTTAGGATTGGGAACCCAAGGCACCATATATTTT
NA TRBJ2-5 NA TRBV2 CASAPYQETQYF TGTGCCAGCGCCCCGTACCAAGAGACCCAGTACTTC
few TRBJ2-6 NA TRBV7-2 CASSFFGGKGGANVLTF TGTGCCAGCAGCTTCTTCGGGGGCAAGGGTGGGGCCAACGTCCTGACTTTC
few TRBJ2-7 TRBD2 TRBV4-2 CASSQVRGDGGYEQYF TGTGCCAGCAGCCAAGTACGGGGGGACGGTGGGTACGAGCAGTACTTC
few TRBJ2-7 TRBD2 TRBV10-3 CAINLAGGPSSEQYF TGTGCCATCAACCTAGCGGGAGGGCCCAGTAGCGAGCAGTACTTC
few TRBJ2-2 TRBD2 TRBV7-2 CASSLTSGRTGELFF TGTGCCAGCAGCTTAACTAGCGGGAGAACCGGGGAGCTGTTTTTT
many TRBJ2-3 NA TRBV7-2 CASSLTGLSGITDTQYF TGTGCCAGCAGCTTGACCGGACTAAGCGGAATCACAGATACGCAGTATTTT
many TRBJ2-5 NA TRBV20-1 CSPKRQQETQYF TGCAGTCCTAAGAGGCAGCAAGAGACCCAGTACTTC